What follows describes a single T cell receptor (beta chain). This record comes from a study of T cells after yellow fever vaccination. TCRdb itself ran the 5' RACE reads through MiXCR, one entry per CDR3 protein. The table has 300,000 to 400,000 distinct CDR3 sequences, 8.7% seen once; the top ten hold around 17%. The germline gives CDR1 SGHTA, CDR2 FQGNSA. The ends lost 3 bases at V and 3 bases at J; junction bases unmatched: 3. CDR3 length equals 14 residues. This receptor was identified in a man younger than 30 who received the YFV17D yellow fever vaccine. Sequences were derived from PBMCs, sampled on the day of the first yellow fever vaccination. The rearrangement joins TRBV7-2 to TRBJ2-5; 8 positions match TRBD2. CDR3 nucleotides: TGTGCCAGCAGCTTTAGGCGGGGGGAAGAGACCCAGTACTTC. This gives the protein CASSFRRGEETQYF.